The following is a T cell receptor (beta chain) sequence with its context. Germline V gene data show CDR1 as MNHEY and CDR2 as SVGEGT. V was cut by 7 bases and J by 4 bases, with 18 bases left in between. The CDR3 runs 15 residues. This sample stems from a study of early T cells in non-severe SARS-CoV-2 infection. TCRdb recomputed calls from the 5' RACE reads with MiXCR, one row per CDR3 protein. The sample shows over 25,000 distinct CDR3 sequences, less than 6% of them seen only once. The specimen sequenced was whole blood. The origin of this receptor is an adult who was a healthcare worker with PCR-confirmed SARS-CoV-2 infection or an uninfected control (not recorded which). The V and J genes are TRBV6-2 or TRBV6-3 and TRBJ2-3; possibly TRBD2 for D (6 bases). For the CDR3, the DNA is TGTGCCAGCACAGATAGGGCGGGATCCCCAGATACGCAGTATTTT. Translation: CASTDRAGSPDTQYF.